This T cell receptor beta chain was obtained from a study of blood T cell repertoires in COVID-19. Overall study: Material from acute and convalescent COVID-19 was sourced from the United States, Italy and Spain. Sources were T cells, B-cell-depleted T cells, or PBMCs; the material itself was cDNA or gDNA.

The table lists this clone with many counts. Germline assignment: CDR1 GTSNPN and CDR2 SVGIG (reference sequence). Trimming cost V 5 bases and J 2 bases; bases outside gene matches: 5. The CDR3 extends over 13 amino acids. In the authors' workflow: Using reference gene primer amplification, nucleated cell counts were estimated. Repertoires were generated with immunoSEQ multiplex PCR, while TCRdb's copy carries only in-frame clones and drops some. The V and J calls and clone size are taken from that table; D and trimming were inferred from the DNA. Of approximately 170,000 clones in the sample, over 80% were seen once.

The chain has TRBV30 and TRBJ2-7; 8 bases line up with TRBD1. This clonotype was sampled from a man aged 70-80 years who had recovered from COVID-19. The sample comprised peripheral blood. DNA of the CDR3: TGTGCCTGGGTTCGGGACAGGCCCTACGAGCAGTACTTC. Its protein product is CAWVRDRPYEQYF.